This TCR beta chain was identified in a study of siplizumab effects on memory and regulatory T cells. Using immunoSEQ multiplex PCR, the repertoire was profiled, and TCRdb retains in-frame clones only, with some absent. The table records some 63,000 clones, just over 95% of them present only once. With regard to this clone: The antigen remains unidentified.

The junction had 8 bases not matched to a gene; V was cut back by 4 bases and J by 6 bases. Germline CDR1 and CDR2: SGHNT and YYREEE (reference sequence). The CDR3 runs to 14 residues. Study conclusions and caveats: Naive T cells seemed more diverse than memory cells and seemed major alloresponse contributors. Alloreactive sequences traceable to unstimulated CD4+ memory cells declined significantly under siplizumab. Under siplizumab, an average around 69% of mappable alloreactive CD4+ clones were Treg-derived, compared with approximately 27% in controls.

The receptor's source is a human donor in good health. The sample comprised naive CD8+ T cells sorted from blood. The gene calls are TRBV5-4 and TRBJ2-7, with 9 nucleotides matching TRBD1. The CDR3 region is CASSDTTGGGEQYF. Written as DNA, the CDR3 is TGTGCCAGCAGCGACACGACAGGGGGAGGCGAGCAGTACTTC.